The 21 T cell receptor beta chains presented below share a single source sample, sequenced in a study of OX40 agonist ivuxolimab in advanced cancers. The repertoire was sequenced with immunoSEQ multiplex PCR; TCRdb's copy has only in-frame clones and lacks some. The table records some 60,000 clones, roughly 80% of them present only once. Sequences were derived from CD4+ or CD8+ T cells sorted from blood, sampled in a trial of the OX40 agonist ivuxolimab. Every receptor here comes from an adult with an advanced solid tumor such as melanoma, head and neck, liver or kidney cancer.

V usage is TRBV5-1 and J usage is TRBJ2-7, with D possibly TRBD2 on 6 matching bases. The germline CDR1 and CDR2 sequences are SGHRS and YFSETQ. Trimming removed 7 bases at V and 4 bases at J, with 27 bases between. The CDR3 has 17 residues. The CDR3, as DNA: TGCGCCAGCCGGCGGACTCCAAATTCCCGGGGGTCTTACGAGCAGTACTTC. Protein product: CASRRTPNSRGSYEQYF.

Regarding this clone: Mismatch with germline at one junction end may stem from a read error. Other DNA sequences in the sample encode the same CDR3. The chain joins TRBV15 to TRBJ1-2; TRBD1 is a possible D gene (5 bases). Germline CDR1 LNHNV, CDR2 YYDKDF (reference sequence). CDR3 length: 18 residues. CDR3 amino acids: CATSRDGGGTRMNYGYTF. CDR3 in DNA: TGCGCCACCAGCAGAGATGGGGGAGGAACGCGAATGAACTATGGCTACACCTTC.

The chain uses TRBV5-6 and TRBJ2-1; 7 nucleotides match TRBD2. Germline trimming cut 4 bases from V and 7 bases from J; bases unmatched to any gene: 11. In germline, CDR1 is SGHDT, CDR2 YYEEEE. This CDR3 has 15 residues. CDR3 nucleotides: TGTGCCAGCAGCCCGCGGTTAGCGGGTGCGAATGAGCAGTTCTTC. Protein product: CASSPRLAGANEQFF.

The V gene is TRBV2, the J gene TRBJ2-7; TRBD1 matches at 9 bases. This CDR3 is built from 12 residues. Trimming removed 6 bases from V and 4 bases from J; junction bases left unmatched: 1. CDR1 and CDR2 from the germline V gene are SNHLY and FYNNEI. The CDR3 DNA follows: TGTGCCAGCAGGACAGGGGGGTACGAGCAGTACTTC. It specifies CASRTGGYEQYF.

V usage is TRBV2 and J usage is TRBJ1-3; D unresolved. The CDR3 runs 15 residues. CDR1 SNHLY and CDR2 FYNNEI come from the germline V gene. Between the trimmed V and J ends, which lost 1 base and 0 bases, there was a span of 7 bases. CDR3: CASSEGEGSGNTIYF. CDR3 bases: TGTGCCAGCAGTGAAGGCGAAGGCTCTGGAAACACCATATATTTT.

The chain employs TRBV2 and TRBJ1-2; 7 positions agree with TRBD1. The V gene end was trimmed by 5 bases and the J gene end by 6 bases; junction bases not matched to a gene: 12. The CDR3 length is 15 residues. The germline V gene has CDR1 SNHLY and CDR2 FYNNEI. The CDR3: CASSREQGIVDGYTF. In nucleotides, the CDR3 is TGTGCCAGCAGTAGGGAACAGGGGATCGTTGATGGCTACACCTTC. The whole variable domain, filled in from reference TRBV2 and TRBJ1-2, reads EPEVTQTPSHQVTQMGQEVILRCVPISNHLYFYWYRQILGQKVEFLVSFYNNEISEKSEIFDDQFSVERPDGSNFTLKIRSTKLEDSAMYFCASSREQGIVDGYTFGSGTRLTVV.

This chain uses TRBV11-3 with TRBJ2-7, with D possibly TRBD1 on 6 matching bases. V dropped 4 bases and J dropped 0 bases, with 13 bases sitting between them. This CDR3 is built from 15 residues. CDR1 is SGHNT and CDR2 is YENEEA in the germline V gene. The CDR3: CASSSLDSPSYEQYV. The CDR3 coding sequence is TGTGCCAGCAGCTCCTTGGACAGTCCCTCCTACGAGCAGTACGTC.

On this clone itself: No conserved phenylalanine or tryptophan ends this CDR3, so it is likely a read error. The limits of the CDR3 on the DNA are not certain, so only TCRdb's listed CDR3 is given. J is TRBJ2-2 and V is TRBV2; the D call in the table, TRBD1, was not verified against the DNA. Germline CDR1 reads SNHLY; CDR2 reads FYNNEI. Inclusive of both ends, the CDR3 amounts to 13 amino acids. The CDR3: CASSEAQRGHPKI.

The chain uses TRBV29-1 and TRBJ1-1; 7 bases align to TRBD1. This CDR3 has 13 amino acids. CDR1 and CDR2 (germline): SQVTM, ANQGSEA. The V gene end was trimmed by 6 bases and the J gene end by 0 bases; junction bases not matched to a gene: 4. The CDR3 DNA sequence: TGCAGCGTGGCGGGACAGTTGAACACTGAAGCTTTCTTT. Its translation is CSVAGQLNTEAFF.

This chain connects TRBV16 to TRBJ1-5; D gene unclear. V was trimmed by 5 bases and J by 7 bases, leaving 18 bases between them. The germline V gene has CDR1 KGHSY and CDR2 FQNENV. There are 15 residues in the CDR3. The CDR3 region is CASSEFVGVGQPQHF. The CDR3 nucleotides read TGTGCCAGCAGCGAATTTGTGGGTGTAGGGCAGCCCCAGCATTTT.

This clone was picked up one time. The rearrangement joins TRBV19 to TRBJ2-2; TRBD2 aligns across 9 bases. J lost 5 bases, V lost 4 bases, and 8 bases had no gene match. The CDR3 runs 16 residues. In germline, CDR1 is LNHDA, CDR2 SQIVND (reference sequence). CDR3 coding DNA: TGTGCCAGTAGTAAAGGGGCGGGAGGGATGACCGGGGAGCTGTTTTTT. Translation gives CASSKGAGGMTGELFF.

The genes are TRBV4-2 and TRBJ1-1; perhaps TRBD1 as D (5 bases). V was trimmed by 0 bases and J by 5 bases, leaving 16 bases between them. Per the germline V gene, CDR1 is LGHNA and CDR2 is YNFKEQ. The CDR3 consists of 16 residues. The CDR3 bases are TGTGCCAGCAGCCAAGATAAAGCCGGGGCGAGAACTGAAGCTTTCTTT. It encodes CASSQDKAGARTEAFF.

Only one count was recorded for this clone. One end of the junction fails to match germline, which may point to a read error. The chain couples TRBV5-4 to TRBJ1-1; a weak D match, TRBD1 (6 bases). The CDR3 sequence is 14 residues long. The germline CDR1 and CDR2 sequences are SGHNT and YYREEE (reference sequence). CDR3 residues: CAGSRGSMNTEAFF. DNA of the CDR3: TGTGCCGGCAGCAGGGGTTCCATGAACACTGAAGCTTTCTTT. Using reference TRBV5-4 and TRBJ1-1 for the parts outside the CDR3, the full variable domain is ETGVTQSPTHLIKTRGQQVTLRCSSQSGHNTVSWYQQALGQGPQFIFQYYREEENGRGNFPPRFSGLQFPNYSSELNVNALELDDSALYLCAGSRGSMNTEAFFGQGTRLTVV.

The J gene is TRBJ2-4, the V gene TRBV6-5, with 7 bases matching TRBD1. The length of the CDR3 is 14 residues. Germline V gene data show CDR1 as MNHEY and CDR2 as SVGAGI. V was clipped by 1 base and J by 7 bases; unmatched bases: 4. CDR3 nucleotide sequence: TGTGCCAGCAGTTACTTAGGGGGCGAGAACATTCAGTACTTC. Its protein is CASSYLGGENIQYF.

The chain recombines TRBV5-1 with TRBJ2-3; unclear D gene. The CDR3 is 15 amino acids. The V gene's germline CDR1 is SGHRS and CDR2 YFSETQ. V shed 0 bases and J shed 3 bases, with 11 bases lying between them. The CDR3 sequence: CASSLASTRTDTQYF. The CDR3 nucleotides are TGCGCCAGCAGCTTGGCCTCGACACGAACAGATACGCAGTATTTT.

The gene calls are TRBV5-1 and TRBJ1-1, with D possibly being TRBD1 (5 bases). Germline values: CDR1 SGHRS, CDR2 YFSETQ. Trimming left V 5 bases short and J 2 bases short, with 7 bases between. This CDR3 region has 12 residues. For the CDR3, the DNA is TGCGCCAGCAGACGGGACAACACTGAAGCTTTCTTT. Protein sequence: CASRRDNTEAFF.

The chain is built from TRBV5-1 and TRBJ1-1; 7 bases fit TRBD1. This CDR3 has 13 residues. Germline CDR1 reads SGHRS; CDR2 reads YFSETQ. Trimming removed 4 bases from V and 1 base from J; junction bases left unmatched: 1. CDR3 sequence: CASSRDRNTEAFF. CDR3 DNA sequence: TGCGCCAGCAGCAGGGACAGGAACACTGAAGCTTTCTTT.

The V and J genes are TRBV6-6 and TRBJ1-1, with D possibly being TRBD1 (5 bases). The CDR3 is made up of 12 amino acids. Trimming shortened V by 2 bases and J by 11 bases, and 12 bases separated the two germline ends. Germline V gene sequence: CDR1 MNHNY, CDR2 SVGAGI (reference sequence). In nucleotides, the CDR3 is TGTGCCAGCAGTTACCAGGGATGGGGGGCTTTCTTT. Translating it yields CASSYQGWGAFF.

J is TRBJ1-1 and V is TRBV29-1; D is uncertain. The germline V gene encodes CDR1 SQVTM and CDR2 ANQGSEA. This CDR3 has 13 residues. Deletions cut 7 bases from V and 2 bases from J, with 14 bases between. The DNA for the CDR3 is TGCAGCGGGCGGAGTTCTCACAACACTGAAGCTTTCTTT. The encoded protein is CSGRSSHNTEAFF. Based on the CDR3 plus reference TRBV29-1 and TRBJ1-1, the full variable domain is SAVISQKPSRDICQRGTSLTIQCQVDSQVTMMFWYRQQPGQSLTLIATANQGSEATYESGFVIDKFPISRPNLTFSTLTVSNMSPEDSSIYLCSGRSSHNTEAFFGQGTRLTVV.

The rearrangement links TRBV5-1 to TRBJ2-5; D not certain. V was clipped by 0 bases and J by 5 bases, with 11 bases between them. Per germline, CDR1 SGHRS and CDR2 YFSETQ. There are 14 residues in the CDR3. The CDR3 loop reads CASSLDGSSETQYF. The CDR3 region has the DNA TGCGCCAGCAGCTTGGATGGTAGTAGCGAGACCCAGTACTTC. The entire variable domain, with the rest obtained from reference TRBV5-1 and TRBJ2-5, is as follows: KAGVTQTPRYLIKTRGQQVTLSCSPISGHRSVSWYQQTPGQGLQFLFEYFSETQRNKGNFPGRFSGRQFSNSRSEMNVSTLELGDSALYLCASSLDGSSETQYFGPGTRLLVL.

The chain employs TRBV11-2 and TRBJ2-7; a possible D gene is TRBD2 (6 bases). V was clipped by 3 bases and J by 6 bases, with 12 bases between them. The CDR3 is 13 amino acids. Germline V gene lookup returns CDR1 SGHAT and CDR2 FQNNGV. The DNA for the CDR3 is TGTGCCAGCAGCTTTGGACTAACCCGCGAGCAGTACGTC. This translates into CASSFGLTREQYV.